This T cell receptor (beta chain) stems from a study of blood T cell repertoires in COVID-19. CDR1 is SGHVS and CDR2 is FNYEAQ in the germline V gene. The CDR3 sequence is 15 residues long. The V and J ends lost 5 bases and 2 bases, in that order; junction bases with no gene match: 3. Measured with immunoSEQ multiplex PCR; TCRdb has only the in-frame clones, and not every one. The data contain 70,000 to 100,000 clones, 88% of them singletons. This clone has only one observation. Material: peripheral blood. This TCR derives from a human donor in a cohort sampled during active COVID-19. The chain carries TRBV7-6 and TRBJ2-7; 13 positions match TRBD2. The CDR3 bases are TGTGCCAGCAGCCGGGGACTAGCGGGGACCTACGAGCAGTACTTC. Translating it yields CASSRGLAGTYEQYF.